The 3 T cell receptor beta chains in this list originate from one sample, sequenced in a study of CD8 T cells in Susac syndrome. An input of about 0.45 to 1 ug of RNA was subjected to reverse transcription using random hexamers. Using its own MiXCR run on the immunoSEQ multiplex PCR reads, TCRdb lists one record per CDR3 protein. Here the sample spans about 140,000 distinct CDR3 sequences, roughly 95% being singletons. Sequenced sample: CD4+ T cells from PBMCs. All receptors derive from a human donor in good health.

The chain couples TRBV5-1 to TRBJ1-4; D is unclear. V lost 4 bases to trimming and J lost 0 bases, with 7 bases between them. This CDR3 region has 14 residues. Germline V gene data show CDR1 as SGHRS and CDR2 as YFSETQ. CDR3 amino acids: CASSIDATNEKLFF. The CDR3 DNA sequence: TGCGCCAGCAGCATAGATGCAACTAATGAAAAACTGTTTTTT.

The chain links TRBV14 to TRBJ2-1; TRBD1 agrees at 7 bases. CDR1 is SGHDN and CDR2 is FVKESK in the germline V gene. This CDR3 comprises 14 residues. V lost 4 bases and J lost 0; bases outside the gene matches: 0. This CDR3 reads CASSRDSSYNEQFF. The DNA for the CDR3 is TGTGCCAGCAGCCGGGACAGCTCCTACAATGAGCAGTTCTTC.

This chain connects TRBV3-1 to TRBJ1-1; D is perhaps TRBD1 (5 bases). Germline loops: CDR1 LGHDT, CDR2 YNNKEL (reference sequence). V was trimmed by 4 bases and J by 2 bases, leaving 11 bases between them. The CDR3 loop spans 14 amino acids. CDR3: CASSPRGVNTEAFF. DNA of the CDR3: TGTGCCAGCAGCCCTAGGGGAGTAAACACTGAAGCTTTCTTT.